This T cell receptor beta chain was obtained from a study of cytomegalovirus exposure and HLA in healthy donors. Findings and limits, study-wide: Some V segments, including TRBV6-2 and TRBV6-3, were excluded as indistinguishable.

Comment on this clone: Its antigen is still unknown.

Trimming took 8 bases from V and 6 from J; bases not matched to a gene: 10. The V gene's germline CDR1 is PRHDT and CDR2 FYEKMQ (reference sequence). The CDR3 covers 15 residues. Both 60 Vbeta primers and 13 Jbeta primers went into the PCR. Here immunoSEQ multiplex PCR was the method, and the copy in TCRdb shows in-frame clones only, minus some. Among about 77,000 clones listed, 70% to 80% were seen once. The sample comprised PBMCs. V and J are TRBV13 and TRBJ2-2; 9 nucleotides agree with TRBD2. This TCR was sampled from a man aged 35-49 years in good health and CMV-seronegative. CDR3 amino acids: CASCIGGGASGELFF. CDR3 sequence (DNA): TGTGCCAGCTGTATCGGCGGGGGGGCTTCCGGGGAGCTGTTTTTT.